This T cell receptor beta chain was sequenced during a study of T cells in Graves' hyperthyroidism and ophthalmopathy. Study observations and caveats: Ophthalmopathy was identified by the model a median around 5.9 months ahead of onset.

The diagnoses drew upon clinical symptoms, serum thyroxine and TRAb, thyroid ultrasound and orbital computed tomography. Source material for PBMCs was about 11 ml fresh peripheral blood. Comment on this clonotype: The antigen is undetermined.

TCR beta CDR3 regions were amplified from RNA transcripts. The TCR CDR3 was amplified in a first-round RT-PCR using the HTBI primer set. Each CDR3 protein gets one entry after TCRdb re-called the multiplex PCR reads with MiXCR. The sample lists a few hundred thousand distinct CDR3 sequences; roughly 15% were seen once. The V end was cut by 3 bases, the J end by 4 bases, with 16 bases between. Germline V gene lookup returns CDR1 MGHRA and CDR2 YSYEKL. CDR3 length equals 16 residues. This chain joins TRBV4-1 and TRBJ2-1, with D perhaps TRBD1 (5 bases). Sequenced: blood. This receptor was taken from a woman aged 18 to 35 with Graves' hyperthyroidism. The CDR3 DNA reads TGCGCCAGCAGCCAGCCGCGACAGACGATATACAATGAGCAGTTCTTC. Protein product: CASSQPRQTIYNEQFF.